This T cell receptor (beta chain) was captured in a study of T cells in Graves' hyperthyroidism and ophthalmopathy. There were TCR beta CDR3 regions amplified from RNA transcripts. RT-PCR in the first round (using the HTBI primer set) targeted the TCR CDR3. From the multiplex PCR reads, TCRdb called clonotypes with MiXCR, one entry per CDR3 protein. The data contain about 600,000 distinct CDR3 sequences, approximately 14% of them singletons. This clonotype was recorded many times. The V gene's germline CDR1 is MNHEY and CDR2 SVGAGI. With V trimmed by 3 bases and J by 9 bases, 14 bases remained unmatched. This CDR3 comprises 16 residues.

The source is a woman aged 50 to 60 with Graves' ophthalmopathy. Sequencing was performed on blood. The chain combines TRBV6-5 with TRBJ2-4; 7 nucleotides line up with TRBD1. The CDR3 DNA is TGTGCCAGCAGTTATTCGAGGGGGCTAGGAGGCAGCATTCAGTACTTC. Translated: CASSYSRGLGGSIQYF.